These 24 T cell receptor beta chains were all obtained from the same sample, sequenced in a study of blood T cell repertoires in COVID-19 (TCRdb year 2020). Receptor libraries were prepared by the immunoSEQ multiplex PCR assay. TCRdb's version of the immuneACCESS table is confined to in-frame rearrangements and falls short of the full clone set. An unresolved V gene accounts for under half of the shortfall where checked; the remainder is of unknown origin. This sample lists 150,000 to 200,000 clones; approximately 84% were detected once. Around 1.2% of the sample belongs to the ten largest clones. Sequencing was done on a sample of PBMCs or T cells enriched from blood (not recorded which). Source of these receptors: a human donor with acute COVID-19. The donor label of this sample is uncertain.

This clone has a handful of counts. The chain combines TRBV7-9 with TRBJ2-1; tentative D call: TRBD1 (5 bases). The CDR3 runs 14 residues. V gave up 7 bases and J gave up 2 bases, with 12 bases separating them. Germline CDR1 reads SEHNR; CDR2 reads FQNEAQ (reference sequence). This CDR3 is CASNLQGTYNEQFF. The CDR3 bases are TGTGCCAGCAACCTCCAGGGAACCTACAATGAGCAGTTCTTC.

In its sample, this clone was seen once. The V and J genes are TRBV6-5 and TRBJ2-1, with 9 bases identical to TRBD1. With 4 bases clipped from V and 8 bases from J, the junction kept 6 bases outside the gene matches. This CDR3 has 14 amino acids. Germline CDR1 and CDR2: MNHEY and SVGAGI. This CDR3 reads CASSLENRGHEQFF. The CDR3 DNA follows: TGTGCCAGCAGTTTAGAAAACAGGGGGCATGAGCAGTTCTTC.

The V call is TRBV18, the J call TRBJ1-5; TRBD1 matches at 8 bases. The CDR3 has 13 amino acids. Germline CDR1 is KGHSH and CDR2 is LQKENI. The V and J ends lost 3 bases and 9 bases, in that order; junction bases with no gene match: 4. CDR3 sequence reads: CASSPQDRGPQHF. The CDR3 bases are TGTGCCAGCTCACCCCAAGACAGGGGGCCCCAGCATTTT.

This chain joins TRBV3-1 (or the pseudogene TRBV3-2) and TRBJ1-4; D may be TRBD1 (5 bases). The CDR3 covers 14 residues. The V gene's germline CDR1 is LGHDT and CDR2 YNNKEL (reference sequence). V was shortened by 3 bases and J by 4 bases, with 9 bases between the two germline ends. The CDR3 loop reads CASSHAGYNEKLFF. The DNA for the CDR3 is TGTGCCAGCAGCCACGCAGGGTATAATGAAAAACTGTTTTTT.

This chain uses TRBV12-3 or TRBV12-4 with TRBJ1-1; 8 bases align to TRBD1. With V trimmed by 6 bases and J by 8 bases, 8 bases remained unmatched. This CDR3 is built from 13 residues. CDR3 region: CASRPGQELEAFF. The CDR3 region has the DNA TGTGCCAGCAGACCGGGACAGGAACTGGAAGCTTTCTTT.

The rearrangement joins TRBV7-2 to TRBJ2-2; D is possibly TRBD1 (5 bases). This CDR3 is 17 amino acids long. The V gene's germline CDR1 is SGHTA and CDR2 FQGNSA. Trimming took off 5 bases at V and 5 bases at J, with 21 bases between the two ends. The CDR3: CASSPRTGRVNTGELFF. In DNA form, the CDR3 reads TGTGCCAGCAGCCCCCGTACCGGCAGGGTGAATACCGGGGAGCTGTTTTTT.

The chain joins TRBV19 to TRBJ1-5; D perhaps matches TRBD1 (5 bases). The germline CDR1 and CDR2 sequences are LNHDA and SQIVND (reference sequence). The V end was cut by 2 bases, the J end by 6 bases, with 14 bases between. This CDR3 spans 15 amino acids. The CDR3 loop is CASSITGRVFQPQHF. CDR3 bases: TGTGCCAGTAGTATAACAGGCCGGGTATTTCAGCCCCAGCATTTT. The full variable domain, completed using reference TRBV19 and TRBJ1-5, is DGGITQSPKYLFRKEGQNVTLSCEQNLNHDAMYWYRQDPGQGLRLIYYSQIVNDFQKGDIAEGYSVSREKKESFPLTVTSAQKNPTAFYLCASSITGRVFQPQHFGDGTRLSIL.

The chain is built from TRBV5-6 and TRBJ2-7; 12 bases fit TRBD1. Germline values: CDR1 SGHDT, CDR2 YYEEEE. This CDR3 contains 16 residues. The V segment lost 4 bases and the J segment 6 bases; nucleotides outside the gene matches: 11. The CDR3 bases are TGTGCCAGCAGCGCCGGGACAGGGGGCAGTTTACGCGAGCAGTACTTC. Protein: CASSAGTGGSLREQYF.

The rearrangement joins TRBV10-2 to TRBJ1-1; TRBD1 might be the D (6 bases). The germline gives CDR1 WSHSY, CDR2 SAAADI. CDR3 length: 15 residues. Trimming pared 9 bases from V and 0 bases from J, leaving 17 bases between. CDR3 in DNA: TGCGCCAGGGTGGACAGTGGAAAGGTGAACACTGAAGCTTTCTTT. This encodes CARVDSGKVNTEAFF.

The rearrangement uses TRBV12-3 or TRBV12-4 and TRBJ2-2; 8 bases fit TRBD2. V gave up 6 bases and J gave up 6 bases; unmatched junction bases: 0. CDR3 length: 12 residues. CDR3 loop: CASRRGAGELFF. CDR3 sequence (DNA): TGTGCCAGCAGGCGGGGGGCCGGGGAGCTGTTTTTT.

The chain uses TRBV7-9 and TRBJ2-1, with D possibly being TRBD1 (6 bases). The CDR3 length is 14 residues. Trimming left V 3 bases short and J 11 bases short, with 17 bases between. Germline V CDR1 and CDR2: SEHNR, FQNEAQ (reference sequence). The CDR3 region has the DNA TGTGCCAGCAGCTTCCGGTTAAGACAGGATCAGCAGTTCTTC. It is translated as CASSFRLRQDQQFF. Variable domain in full (rest from reference TRBV7-9 and TRBJ2-1): DTGVSQNPRHKITKRGQNVTFRCDPISEHNRLYWYRQTLGQGPEFLTYFQNEAQLEKSRLLSDRFSAERPKGSFSTLEIQRTEQGDSAMYLCASSFRLRQDQQFFGPGTRLTVL.

The rearrangement links TRBV9 to TRBJ1-4; 7 positions match TRBD1. Trimming at V came to 4 bases and at J to 13 bases, leaving 10 bases not matched to a gene. The CDR3 is 13 residues long. Germline-derived CDR1 and CDR2 are SGDLS and YYNGEE. CDR3 sequence (DNA): TGTGCCAGCAGCCCCCACCTGACAGGGACACTGTTTTTT. Its translation is CASSPHLTGTLFF.

CDR3 DNA: TGTGCCACAGGGGAAACAAACTATGGCTACACCTTC. Translating it yields CATGETNYGYTF. J is TRBJ1-2 and V is TRBV6-5, with D maybe TRBD1 (6 bases). The CDR3 sequence is 12 residues long. In germline, CDR1 is MNHEY, CDR2 SVGAGI. Between the trimmed V and J ends, which lost 10 bases and 2 bases, there was a span of 11 bases.

DNA of the CDR3: TGCAGTGCTAGTCAGGGATCGGGAAACACCATATATTTT. Its translation: CSASQGSGNTIYF. The chain employs TRBV20-1 and TRBJ1-3; TRBD1 is a possible D gene (5 bases). Trimming removed 3 bases from V and 4 bases from J, with 10 bases in between. CDR1 and CDR2 from the germline V gene are DFQATT and SNEGSKA (reference sequence). The CDR3 contains 13 residues.

J is TRBJ1-5 and V is TRBV4-2; tentative D call: TRBD1 (6 bases). Trimming stripped 3 bases from V and 2 bases from J, with 14 bases between. Germline loops: CDR1 LGHNA, CDR2 YNFKEQ. The CDR3 is 16 amino acids. CDR3 residues: CASSHVGAEGNQPQHF. CDR3 bases: TGTGCCAGCAGCCACGTGGGGGCGGAGGGCAATCAGCCCCAGCATTTT.

The V and J genes are TRBV19 and TRBJ2-4; tentatively, D is TRBD1 (7 bases). CDR3 size: 16 residues. The germline gives CDR1 LNHDA, CDR2 SQIVND (reference sequence). Deletions cut 8 bases from V and 0 bases from J, with 17 bases between. The CDR3 here is CASGGTATLAKNIQYF. In DNA, the CDR3 is TGTGCCAGTGGGGGGACAGCAACCCTAGCCAAAAACATTCAGTACTTC.

The rearrangement links TRBV5-6 to TRBJ1-1; no clear D. V lost 5 bases and J lost 1, with 9 bases in between. Germline CDR1 reads SGHDT; CDR2 reads YYEEEE. The CDR3 is 13 residues long. CDR3 sequence reads: CASRLVKNTEAFF. In nucleotides, the CDR3 is TGTGCCAGCAGACTTGTGAAGAACACTGAAGCTTTCTTT.

The rearrangement uses TRBV2 and TRBJ1-3, with D possibly matching TRBD1 (5 bases). The CDR3 is 14 residues long. Germline CDR1 is SNHLY and CDR2 is FYNNEI. Trimming took 3 bases from V and 3 from J, leaving 9 bases between them. The chain's CDR3 is CASSEFRDGNTIYF. CDR3 DNA sequence: TGTGCCAGCAGTGAGTTCAGGGATGGAAACACCATATATTTT.

V usage is TRBV20-1 and J usage is TRBJ1-3, with a possible D match to TRBD1 (5 bases). The germline CDR1 and CDR2 sequences are DFQATT and SNEGSKA (reference sequence). The CDR3 contains 13 residues. V was clipped by 3 bases and J by 3 bases, with 9 bases between them. The CDR3 DNA reads as TGCAGTGCTAGTTCAGGGTTTGGAAACACCATATATTTT. This encodes CSASSGFGNTIYF.

The chain couples TRBV9 to TRBJ2-7; 10 positions match TRBD2. V was clipped by 0 bases and J by 0 bases; unmatched bases: 3. Germline V gene lookup returns CDR1 SGDLS and CDR2 YYNGEE. The CDR3 length is 16 residues. CDR3 nucleotide sequence: TGTGCCAGCAGCGTAGACCCTAGCGGGGGCTCCTACGAGCAGTACTTC. This encodes CASSVDPSGGSYEQYF. The variable domain in full, completed from reference TRBV9 and TRBJ2-7, reads DSGVTQTPKHLITATGQRVTLRCSPRSGDLSVYWYQQSLDQGLQFLIQYYNGEERAKGNILERFSAQQFPDLHSELNLSSLELGDSALYFCASSVDPSGGSYEQYFGPGTRLTVT.

The J gene is TRBJ1-1, the V gene TRBV4-1, with 9 positions matching TRBD1. Germline V gives CDR1 MGHRA, CDR2 YSYEKL. The trim removed 3 bases at V and 6 bases at J, leaving 5 bases unmatched. This CDR3 region has 14 residues. This chain's CDR3 is CASSQTGGAAEAFF. DNA for the CDR3: TGCGCCAGCAGCCAGACAGGGGGAGCGGCTGAAGCTTTCTTT.

This chain joins TRBV19 and TRBJ2-7; possible D gene TRBD2, 6 bases. The CDR3 has 15 residues. CDR1 LNHDA and CDR2 SQIVND come from the germline V gene (reference sequence). Trimming pared 5 bases from V and 2 bases from J, leaving 16 bases between. The CDR3 loop is CASSPAGNGAYEQYF. In nucleotides, the CDR3 is TGTGCCAGTAGTCCGGCGGGGAACGGGGCCTACGAGCAGTACTTC.

The genes are TRBV14 and TRBJ2-3; 10 bases agree with TRBD2. The CDR3 is made up of 17 amino acids. J gave up 0 bases and V 3 bases, and 6 bases lay outside the gene matches. CDR1 SGHDN and CDR2 FVKESK come from the germline V gene. CDR3 bases: TGTGCCAGCAGCCAGCCAGCGGGGGGGGTTAGCACAGATACGCAGTATTTT. Translated: CASSQPAGGVSTDTQYF.

The chain couples TRBV6-1 to TRBJ2-7; D not resolved. Trimming shortened V by 4 bases and J by 3 bases, and 19 bases separated the two germline ends. This CDR3 spans 16 amino acids. CDR1 and CDR2 (germline): MNHNS, SASEGT. CDR3 sequence: CASSGAQYSPYYEQYF. The CDR3 DNA reads as TGTGCCAGCAGTGGGGCGCAATATTCCCCTTACTACGAGCAGTACTTC.